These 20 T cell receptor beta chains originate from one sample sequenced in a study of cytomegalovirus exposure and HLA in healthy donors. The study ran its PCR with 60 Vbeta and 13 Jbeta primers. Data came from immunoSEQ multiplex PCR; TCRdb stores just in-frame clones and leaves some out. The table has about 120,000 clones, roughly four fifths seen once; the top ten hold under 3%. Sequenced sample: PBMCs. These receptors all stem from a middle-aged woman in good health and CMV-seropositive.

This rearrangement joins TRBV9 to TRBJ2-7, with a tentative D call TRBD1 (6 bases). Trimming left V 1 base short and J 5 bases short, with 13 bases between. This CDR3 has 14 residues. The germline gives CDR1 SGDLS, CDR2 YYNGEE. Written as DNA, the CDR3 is TGTGCCAGCAGCGTACAGCAGGGGACCCACGAGCAGTACTTC. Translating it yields CASSVQQGTHEQYF. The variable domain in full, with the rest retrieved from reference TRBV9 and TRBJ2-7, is DSGVTQTPKHLITATGQRVTLRCSPRSGDLSVYWYQQSLDQGLQFLIQYYNGEERAKGNILERFSAQQFPDLHSELNLSSLELGDSALYFCASSVQQGTHEQYFGPGTRLTVT.

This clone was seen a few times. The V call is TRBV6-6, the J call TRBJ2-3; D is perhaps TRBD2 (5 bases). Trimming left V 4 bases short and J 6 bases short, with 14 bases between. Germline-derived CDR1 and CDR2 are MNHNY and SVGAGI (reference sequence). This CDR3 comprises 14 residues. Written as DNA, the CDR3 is TGTGCCAGCAGTTGGGGTAGCGACCCGGATACGCAGTATTTT. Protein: CASSWGSDPDTQYF.

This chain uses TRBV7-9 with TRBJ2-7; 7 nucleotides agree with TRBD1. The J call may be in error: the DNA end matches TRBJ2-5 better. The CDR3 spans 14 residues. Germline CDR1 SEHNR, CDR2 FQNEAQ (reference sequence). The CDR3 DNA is TGTGCCAGCAGCTTAAGGACAGGCGGGGAGACCCAGTACTTC. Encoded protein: CASSLRTGGETQYF.

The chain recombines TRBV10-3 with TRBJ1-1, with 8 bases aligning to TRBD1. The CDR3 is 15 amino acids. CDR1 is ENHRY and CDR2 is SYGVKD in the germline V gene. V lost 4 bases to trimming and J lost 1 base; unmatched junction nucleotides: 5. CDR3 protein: CAISGRQGRNTEAFF. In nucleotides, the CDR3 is TGTGCCATCAGTGGAAGACAGGGGAGGAACACTGAAGCTTTCTTT.

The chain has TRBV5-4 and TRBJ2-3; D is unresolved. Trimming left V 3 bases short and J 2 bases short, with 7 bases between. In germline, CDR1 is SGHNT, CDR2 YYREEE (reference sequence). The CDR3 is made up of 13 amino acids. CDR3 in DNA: TGTGCCAGCAGCTCCCCTTACACAGATACGCAGTATTTT. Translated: CASSSPYTDTQYF. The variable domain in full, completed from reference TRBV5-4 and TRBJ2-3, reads ETGVTQSPTHLIKTRGQQVTLRCSSQSGHNTVSWYQQALGQGPQFIFQYYREEENGRGNFPPRFSGLQFPNYSSELNVNALELDDSALYLCASSSPYTDTQYFGPGTRLTVL.

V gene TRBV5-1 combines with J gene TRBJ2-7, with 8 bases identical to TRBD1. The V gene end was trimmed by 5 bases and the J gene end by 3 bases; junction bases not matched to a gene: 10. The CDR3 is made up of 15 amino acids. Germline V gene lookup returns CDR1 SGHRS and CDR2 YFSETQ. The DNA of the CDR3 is TGCGCCAGCAGACCCCTACAGGGGGTTTACTACGAGCAGTACTTC. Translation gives CASRPLQGVYYEQYF.

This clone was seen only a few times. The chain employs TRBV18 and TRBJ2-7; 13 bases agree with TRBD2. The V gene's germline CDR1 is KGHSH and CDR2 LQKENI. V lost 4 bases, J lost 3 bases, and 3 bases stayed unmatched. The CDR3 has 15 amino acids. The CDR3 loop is CASSQTSGRYYEQYF. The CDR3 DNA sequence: TGTGCCAGCTCACAGACTAGCGGGAGGTACTACGAGCAGTACTTC.

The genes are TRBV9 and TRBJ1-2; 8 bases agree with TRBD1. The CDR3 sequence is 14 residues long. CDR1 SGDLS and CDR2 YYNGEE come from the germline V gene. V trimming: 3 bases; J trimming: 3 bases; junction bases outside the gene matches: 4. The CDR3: CASSGQGLYYGYTF. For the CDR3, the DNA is TGTGCCAGCAGCGGACAGGGGCTTTACTATGGCTACACCTTC.

In nucleotides, the CDR3 is TGTGCCAGCAGCCTGACAGACAACAATCAGCCCCAGCATTTT. Amino acid sequence: CASSLTDNNQPQHF. The rearrangement links TRBV7-6 to TRBJ1-5; the D gene is possibly TRBD1 (5 bases). CDR1 and CDR2 from the germline V gene are SGHVS and FNYEAQ. V lost 5 bases and J 3 bases, leaving 11 bases between the germline ends. This CDR3 has 14 amino acids. Full variable domain (missing parts from reference TRBV7-6 and TRBJ1-5): GAGVSQSPRYKVTKRGQDVALRCDPISGHVSLYWYRQALGQGPEFLTYFNYEAQQDKSGLPNDRFSAERPEGSISTLTIQRTEQRDSAMYRCASSLTDNNQPQHFGDGTRLSIL.

CDR3 protein: CASSVDGRGREQYF. The CDR3 nucleotides are TGTGCCAGCAGCGTAGATGGGCGGGGGCGGGAGCAGTACTTC. The chain combines TRBV9 with TRBJ2-7; D perhaps matches TRBD2 (7 bases). Trimming took 0 bases from V and 7 from J, leaving 14 bases between them. This CDR3 has 14 residues. The germline V gene has CDR1 SGDLS and CDR2 YYNGEE.

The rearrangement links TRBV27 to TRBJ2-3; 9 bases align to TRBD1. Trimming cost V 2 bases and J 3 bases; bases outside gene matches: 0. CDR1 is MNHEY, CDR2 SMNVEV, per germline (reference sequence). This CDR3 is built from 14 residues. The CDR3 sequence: CASSLGTGTDTQYF. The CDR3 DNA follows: TGTGCCAGCAGTTTAGGGACAGGGACAGATACGCAGTATTTT.

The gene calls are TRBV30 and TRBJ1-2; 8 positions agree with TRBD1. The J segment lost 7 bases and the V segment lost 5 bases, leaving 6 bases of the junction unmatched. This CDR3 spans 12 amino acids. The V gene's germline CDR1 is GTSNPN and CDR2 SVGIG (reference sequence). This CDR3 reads CAWGQGPRGYTF. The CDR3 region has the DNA TGTGCCTGGGGACAGGGCCCCCGTGGCTACACCTTC.

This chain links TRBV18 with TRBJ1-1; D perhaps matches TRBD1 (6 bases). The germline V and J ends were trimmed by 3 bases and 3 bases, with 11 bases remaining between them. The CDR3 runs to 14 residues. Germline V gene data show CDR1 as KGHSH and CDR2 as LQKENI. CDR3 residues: CASSPGGGDTEAFF. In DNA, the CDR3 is TGTGCCAGCTCACCTGGGGGCGGTGACACTGAAGCTTTCTTT.

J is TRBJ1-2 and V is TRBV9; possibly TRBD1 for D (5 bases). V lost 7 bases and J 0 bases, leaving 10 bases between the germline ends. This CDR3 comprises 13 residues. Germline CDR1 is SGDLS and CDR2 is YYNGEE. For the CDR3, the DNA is TGTGCCAGCCGGGGGAGCCCTAACTATGGCTACACCTTC. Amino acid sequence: CASRGSPNYGYTF.

Here the CDR3 reads CASSVGLRIGGAEAFF. CDR3 nucleotides: TGTGCCAGCAGCGTAGGTCTGCGTATTGGAGGCGCTGAAGCTTTCTTT. V usage is TRBV9 and J usage is TRBJ1-1; unclear D gene. This CDR3 comprises 16 residues. V shed 0 bases and J shed 6 bases, with 18 bases lying between them. Germline-derived CDR1 and CDR2 are SGDLS and YYNGEE.

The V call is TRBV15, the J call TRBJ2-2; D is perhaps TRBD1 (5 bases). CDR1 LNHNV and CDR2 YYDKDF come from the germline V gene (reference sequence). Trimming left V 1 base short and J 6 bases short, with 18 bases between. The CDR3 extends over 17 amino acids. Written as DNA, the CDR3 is TGTGCCACCAGCAGAGTCGTCGCAGGGCTGGGTTCCGGGGAGCTGTTTTTT. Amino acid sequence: CATSRVVAGLGSGELFF.

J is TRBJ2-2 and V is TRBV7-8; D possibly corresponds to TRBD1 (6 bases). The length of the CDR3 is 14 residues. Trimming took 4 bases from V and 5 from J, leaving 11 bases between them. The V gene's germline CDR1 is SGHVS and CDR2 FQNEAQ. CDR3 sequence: CASSSDSDTGELFF. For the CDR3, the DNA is TGTGCCAGCAGCTCGGACAGCGATACCGGGGAGCTGTTTTTT.

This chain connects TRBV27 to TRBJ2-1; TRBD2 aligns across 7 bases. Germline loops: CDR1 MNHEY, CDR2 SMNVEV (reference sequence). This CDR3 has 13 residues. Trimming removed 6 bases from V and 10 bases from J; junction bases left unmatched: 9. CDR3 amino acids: CASRTSPVSEQFF. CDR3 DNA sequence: TGTGCCAGCAGGACTAGCCCTGTCTCGGAGCAGTTCTTC.

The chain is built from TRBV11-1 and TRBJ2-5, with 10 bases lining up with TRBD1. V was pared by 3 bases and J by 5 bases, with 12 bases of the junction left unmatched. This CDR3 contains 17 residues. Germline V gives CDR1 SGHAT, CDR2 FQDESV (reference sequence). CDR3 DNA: TGTGCCAGCAGCTTGGAAATCCGGGACAGGGGTTGGGAGACCCAGTACTTC. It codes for CASSLEIRDRGWETQYF.

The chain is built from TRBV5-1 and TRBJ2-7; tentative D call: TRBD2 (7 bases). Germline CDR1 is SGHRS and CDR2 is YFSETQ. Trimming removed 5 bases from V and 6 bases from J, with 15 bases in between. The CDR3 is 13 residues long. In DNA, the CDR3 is TGCGCCAGCAGGGTTGGAGGGGGGGCCGAGCAGTACTTC. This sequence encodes CASRVGGGAEQYF.